These T cell receptor beta chains were read from a single sample in a study of response to subunit inactivated influenza vaccine. Each CDR3 protein gets one entry after TCRdb re-called the RT-PCR reads with MiXCR. The sample shows over 450,000 distinct CDR3 sequences, over 10% of them seen only once. The material sequenced was PBMCs from blood, taken around seven weeks after vaccination. These receptors originate from a man in his fifties who received an inactivated influenza vaccine. Each CDR3 is given with its conserved first and last residue. The D gene is left open where the match is weak. The listing skips clone size in some rows; elsewhere it reads once, few, many or a size class.

NA	16	TRBV12-3/TRBV12-4	many	TRBJ2-3	TGTGCCAGCAGTAACTGGCGGGCGGCCTTTCTGGATACGCAGTATTTT	CASSNWRAAFLDTQYF
NA	15	TRBV12-3/TRBV12-4	NA	TRBJ1-5	TGTGCCAGCAGTTTCCGACAGGCGATTAATCAGCCCCAGCATTTT	CASSFRQAINQPQHF
TRBD1	14	TRBV7-2	few	TRBJ1-1	TGTGCCAGCAGAACCGGGACAGAGAACACTGAAGCTTTCTTT	CASRTGTENTEAFF
TRBD1	14	TRBV27	few	TRBJ2-7	TGTGCCAGCAGAATGGGACAGTTTAGCTACGAGCAGTACTTC	CASRMGQFSYEQYF
TRBD2	14	TRBV20-1	many	TRBJ2-3	TGCAGTACCAGGCGGGGGTTGAGCACAGATACGCAGTATTTT	CSTRRGLSTDTQYF
NA	15	TRBV10-2	NA	TRBJ2-2	TGCGCCGTACTCGGGTCTAGGGGCAACACCGGGGAGCTGTTTTTT	CAVLGSRGNTGELFF
NA	17	TRBV24-1	few	TRBJ2-2	TGTGCCACCAGTGATTATTCATGGACAGCGAACACCGGGGAGCTGTTTTTT	CATSDYSWTANTGELFF
TRBD2	18	TRBV4-3	NA	TRBJ2-2	TGCGCCAGCAGCCACATGCAGGGGCGGGGGGTGAACACCGGGGAGCTGTTTTTT	CASSHMQGRGVNTGELFF
TRBD2	16	TRBV4-3	few	TRBJ2-2	TGCGCCAGCAGCCTAGGGACTAGCGGGAGGACCGGGGAGCTGTTTTTT	CASSLGTSGRTGELFF
TRBD2	15	TRBV7-6	NA	TRBJ2-5	TGTGCCAGCAGCTTCGGACTAGCGGGGGAGGAGACCCAGTACTTC	CASSFGLAGEETQYF
NA	13	TRBV12-3/TRBV12-4	many	TRBJ1-1	TGTGCCAGCAGTTCAAGGGTGAACACTGAAGCTTTCTTT	CASSSRVNTEAFF
NA	16	TRBV5-6	few	TRBJ2-7	TGTGCCAGCAGCTTGGACTGGCAGACTCACTCCTACGAGCAGTACTTC	CASSLDWQTHSYEQYF
TRBD2	18	TRBV6-1	NA	TRBJ2-1	TGTGCCAGCAGTAATAAACGGCCGGGACTAGGAGGTTGGGGCGAGCAGTTCTTC	CASSNKRPGLGGWGEQFF
NA	11	TRBV24-1	NA	TRBJ2-3	TGTGCCACCAGTGTAGGTGATACGCAGTATTTT	CATSVGDTQYF
TRBD2	16	TRBV7-2	many	TRBJ2-3	TGTGCCAGCAGCTCCAGACTAGCGGGGGGGACAGATACGCAGTATTTT	CASSSRLAGGTDTQYF
NA	16	TRBV6-1	few	TRBJ2-7	TGTGCCAGCAAACCTAAGGGGGGCTTTATTATGTACGAGCAGTACTTC	CASKPKGGFIMYEQYF
TRBD1	12	TRBV29-1	few	TRBJ1-1	TGCAGCGGACGACAGGGCCTCGATGAAGCTTTCTTT	CSGRQGLDEAFF
TRBD2	15	TRBV3-1	NA	TRBJ2-3	TGTGCCAGCAGCCAATCAAGCGGGGGGGCAGATACGCAGTATTTT	CASSQSSGGADTQYF
NA	16	TRBV11-2	NA	TRBJ2-3	TGTGCCAGCAGCTTAGTAGGCGGGATGAGCACAGATACGCAGTATTTT	CASSLVGGMSTDTQYF
NA	17	TRBV20-1	few	TRBJ2-3	TGCAGTGCTAGAAACGACTGGACTGGCCTAAGCACAGATACGCAGTATTTT	CSARNDWTGLSTDTQYF
NA	13	TRBV9	few	TRBJ2-1	TGTGCCAGCAGCGTATACGGGACGATGGATCAGTTCTTC	CASSVYGTMDQFF
TRBD2	13	TRBV4-3	few	TRBJ2-1	TGCGCCAGCAGCCAAGACAGACTAGCGGAGAGGTTCTTC	CASSQDRLAERFF
TRBD2	14	TRBV5-1	few	TRBJ2-7	TGCGCCAGCAGCGCCTCGGGACTAGCCTACGAGCAGTACTTC	CASSASGLAYEQYF
TRBD2	16	TRBV20-1	once	TRBJ2-1	TGCAGTGCTAGAGGACTAGCTCCGGCCTCCTACAATGAGCAGTTCTTC	CSARGLAPASYNEQFF
NA	17	TRBV2	NA	TRBJ2-6	TGTGCCAGCAGCCCCTGGACCATGATGGCTGGGGCCAACGTCCTGACTTTC	CASSPWTMMAGANVLTF
NA	11	TRBV27	NA	TRBJ2-7	TGTGCCAGCGGTAGGGGATACGAGCAGTACTTC	CASGRGYEQYF
TRBD2	13	TRBV10-3	few	TRBJ2-3	TGTGCCATCGCGGGAGGGCAAGCTGATACGCAGTATTTT	CAIAGGQADTQYF
TRBD2	18	TRBV6-5	few	TRBJ2-2	TGTGCCAGCAGTTACTCTAGCGGGGGGGCTTTCGTCCCCGGGGAGCTGTTTTTT	CASSYSSGGAFVPGELFF
NA	13	TRBV5-1	NA	TRBJ2-5	TGCGCCAGCAGCTTTCAGGGGTCAGAGACCCAGTACTTC	CASSFQGSETQYF
NA	16	TRBV3-1	few	TRBJ2-1	TGTGCCAGCAGCCAAGGCCGCGGCAGCTCCTACAATGAGCAGTTCTTC	CASSQGRGSSYNEQFF
TRBD1	17	TRBV20-1	NA	TRBJ2-3	TGCAGTGCTAGTCCCCGGGACAGCCTTTTTAGGTCAGATACGCAGTATTTT	CSASPRDSLFRSDTQYF
TRBD2	18	TRBV5-4	once	TRBJ2-1	TGTGCCAGCAGCTTGGGTTATAGCGGGAGGCCCTCCTACAATGAGCAGTTCTTC	CASSLGYSGRPSYNEQFF
TRBD1	14	TRBV6-2/TRBV6-3	many	TRBJ1-2	TGTGCCAGCAGTGGACAGGGCGGTTCCTATGGCTACACCTTC	CASSGQGGSYGYTF
NA	15	TRBV12-3/TRBV12-4	NA	TRBJ2-2	TGTGCCAGCAGTTCCGGGGGCCAGAACACCGGGGAGCTGTTTTTT	CASSSGGQNTGELFF
TRBD2	15	TRBV6-2/TRBV6-3	NA	TRBJ2-3	TGTGCCAGCAGTTACGCGGGAGAGGGCACAGATACGCAGTATTTT	CASSYAGEGTDTQYF
NA	17	TRBV6-1	NA	TRBJ2-6	TGTGCCAGCAGGGACAACAGGCAGATCTCTGGGGCCAACGTCCTGACTTTC	CASRDNRQISGANVLTF
TRBD2	11	TRBV5-1	NA	TRBJ2-1	TGCGCCAGCAGCACGGGGGGGGGACAGTTCTTC	CASSTGGGQFF
NA	13	TRBV11-2	NA	TRBJ1-4	TGTGCCAGCAGAGGGACCTTTAATGAAAAACTGTTTTTT	CASRGTFNEKLFF
NA	12	TRBV12-3/TRBV12-4	few	TRBJ1-2	TGTGCCAGCAGCACCTCGTCCTATGGCTACACCTTC	CASSTSSYGYTF
NA	14	TRBV15	many	TRBJ2-5	TGTGCCACCAGCAGAGGTAACACACAAGAGACCCAGTACTTC	CATSRGNTQETQYF
NA	18	TRBV10-3	NA	TRBJ2-3	TGTGCCATCAGTGAGTCGAAGACGGGCGGGAAGAGCACAGATACGCAGTATTTT	CAISESKTGGKSTDTQYF
NA	13	TRBV12-3/TRBV12-4	once	TRBJ1-2	TGTGCCAGCAGTTTGTTACGGATGGGTGGCTACACCTTC	CASSLLRMGGYTF
NA	11	TRBV20-1	few	TRBJ1-1	TGCAGTGCTCTCAGGAACACTGAAGCTTTCTTT	CSALRNTEAFF
TRBD2	18	TRBV11-2	NA	TRBJ2-7	TGTGCCAGCAGCTTAGTGGCTAGCGGGAGAACTTCGCTGGGCGAGCAGTACTTC	CASSLVASGRTSLGEQYF
TRBD2	18	TRBV5-6	NA	TRBJ2-5	TGTGCCAGCAGCTTGATTCAAAGCGGGAGGGTCCCGCGCGAGACCCAGTACTTC	CASSLIQSGRVPRETQYF
TRBD1	15	TRBV10-3	many	TRBJ1-5	TGTGCCATCAGTGAAGGGGGCTACGGCAATCAGCCCCAGCATTTT	CAISEGGYGNQPQHF
TRBD2	19	TRBV2	NA	TRBJ2-7	TGTGCCAGCAGTTTAGGGACCTCAGGACTAGCGGGCAGCTCCTACGAGCAGTACTTC	CASSLGTSGLAGSSYEQYF
TRBD2	13	TRBV12-3/TRBV12-4	NA	TRBJ2-7	TGTGCCAGCAGCCCTAGCGGGAAGGGAGAGCAGTACTTC	CASSPSGKGEQYF
NA	15	TRBV9	NA	TRBJ2-3	TGTGCCAGCAGCGTCGGTGACCAAGTCACAGATACGCAGTATTTT	CASSVGDQVTDTQYF
TRBD2	13	TRBV29-1	many	TRBJ2-7	TGCAGCGTTGATATGGGGGGGGCCTACGAGCAGTACTTC	CSVDMGGAYEQYF
TRBD1	18	TRBV6-1	few	TRBJ1-5	TGTGCCAGCCGACGGAGACAGGGGCCAAGGCCCACCGATCAGCCCCAGCATTTT	CASRRRQGPRPTDQPQHF
TRBD1	15	TRBV7-9	few	TRBJ2-7	TGTGCCAGCAGCCTAAGGACAGGGGTTTCCTACGAGCAGTACTTC	CASSLRTGVSYEQYF
TRBD2	16	TRBV6-1	few	TRBJ2-3	TGTGCCAGCAGAAGACTAGCGGGGAGAAACACAGATACGCAGTATTTT	CASRRLAGRNTDTQYF
TRBD1	13	TRBV7-9	few	TRBJ2-3	TGTGCCAGCAACCCAACAGGGGGGGATACGCAGTATTTT	CASNPTGGDTQYF